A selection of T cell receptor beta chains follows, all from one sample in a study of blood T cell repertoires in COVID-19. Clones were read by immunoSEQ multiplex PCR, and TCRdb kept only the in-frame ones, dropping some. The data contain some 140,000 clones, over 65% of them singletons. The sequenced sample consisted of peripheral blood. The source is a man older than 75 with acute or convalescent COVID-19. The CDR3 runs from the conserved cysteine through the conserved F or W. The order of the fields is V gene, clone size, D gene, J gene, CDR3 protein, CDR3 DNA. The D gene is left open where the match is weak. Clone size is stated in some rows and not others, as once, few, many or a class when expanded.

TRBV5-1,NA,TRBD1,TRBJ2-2,CASRGQGVSGELFF,TGCGCCAGCAGAGGACAGGGAGTCTCCGGGGAGCTGTTTTTT
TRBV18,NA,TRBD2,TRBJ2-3,CASSPPGGGAADTQYF,TGTGCCAGCTCACCCCCCGGGGGGGGCGCGGCAGATACGCAGTATTTT
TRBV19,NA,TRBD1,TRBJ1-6,CASRDRNNSPLHF,TGTGCCAGTAGGGACAGGAATAATTCACCCCTCCACTTT
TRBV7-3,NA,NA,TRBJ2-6,CASSLTDFGANVLTF,TGTGCCAGCAGCTTAACTGACTTTGGGGCCAACGTCCTGACTTTC
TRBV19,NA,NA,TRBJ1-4,CASRRTLTPLNEKLFF,TGTGCCAGTAGACGGACACTGACCCCACTTAATGAAAAACTGTTTTTT
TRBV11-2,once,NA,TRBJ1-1,CASSLAPGQTNTEAFF,TGTGCCAGCAGCTTAGCCCCGGGACAAACGAACACTGAAGCTTTCTTT
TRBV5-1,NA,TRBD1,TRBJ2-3,CASSLGQGKTDTQYF,TGCGCCAGCAGCCTGGGACAGGGTAAGACAGATACGCAGTATTTT
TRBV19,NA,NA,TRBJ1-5,CASSIDLPPVLSNQPQHF,TGTGCCAGTAGTATAGATCTCCCCCCGGTCCTAAGCAATCAGCCCCAGCATTTT
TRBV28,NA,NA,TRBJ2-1,CASSTGSSYNEQFF,TGTGCCAGCAGCACAGGCAGCTCCTACAATGAGCAGTTCTTC
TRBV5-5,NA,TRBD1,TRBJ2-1,CASSLGPGQGQNEQFF,TGTGCCAGCAGCTTGGGGCCGGGACAGGGGCAGAATGAGCAGTTCTTC
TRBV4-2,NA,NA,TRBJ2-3,CASSQFLGTDTQYF,TGTGCCAGCAGCCAATTCTTAGGCACAGATACGCAGTATTTT
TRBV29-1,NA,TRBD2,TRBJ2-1,CSVEAGVNEQFF,TGCAGCGTTGAGGCGGGGGTCAATGAGCAGTTCTTC
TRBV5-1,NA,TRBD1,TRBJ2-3,CASRLGQGSTDTQYF,TGCGCCAGCAGGTTGGGACAGGGTAGCACAGATACGCAGTATTTT
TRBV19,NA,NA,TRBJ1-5,CASSPQASRGNQPQHF,TGTGCCAGTAGTCCCCAGGCTTCGAGGGGCAATCAGCCCCAGCATTTT
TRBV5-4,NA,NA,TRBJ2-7,CASSLTVSYEQYF,TGTGCCAGCAGCTTGACAGTATCCTACGAGCAGTACTTC
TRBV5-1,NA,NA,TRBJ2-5,CASSLQGAFQETQYF,TGCGCCAGCAGCTTGCAAGGGGCGTTCCAAGAGACCCAGTACTTC
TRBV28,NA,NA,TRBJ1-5,CASSSQGFNQPQHF,TGTGCCAGCAGTTCACAGGGATTTAACCAGCCCCAGCATTTT
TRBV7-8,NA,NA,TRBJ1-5,CASSPVSGRPAQHF,TGTGCCAGCAGCCCCGTTTCTGGGCGCCCGGCCCAGCATTTT
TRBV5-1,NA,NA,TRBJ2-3,CASSLGQGLDTQYF,TGCGCCAGCAGCTTGGGTCAGGGGTTAGATACGCAGTATTTT
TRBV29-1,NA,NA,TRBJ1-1,CSVPGRDRSSNIEAFF,TGCAGCGTTCCCGGGAGGGATCGGTCCAGTAATATTGAAGCTTTCTTT
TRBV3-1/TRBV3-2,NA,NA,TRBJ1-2,CASSQGGNYGYTF,TGTGCCAGCAGCCAGGGGGGAAACTATGGCTACACCTTC
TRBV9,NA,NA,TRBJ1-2,CASSVGDKLQGYGYTF,TGTGCCAGCAGCGTAGGGGACAAACTGCAGGGCTATGGCTACACCTTC
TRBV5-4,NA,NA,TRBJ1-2,CASSLGGLNYGYTF,TGTGCCAGCAGCTTGGGTGGGCTCAACTATGGCTACACCTTC
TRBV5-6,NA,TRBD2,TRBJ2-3,CASSRSGASTDTQYF,TGTGCCAGCAGCCGGAGCGGGGCTAGCACAGATACGCAGTATTTT
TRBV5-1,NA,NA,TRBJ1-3,CASSPAGASSGNTIYF,TGCGCCAGCAGCCCCGCGGGGGCGAGCTCTGGAAACACCATATATTTT
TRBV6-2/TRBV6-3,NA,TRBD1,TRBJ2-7,CASSDLTGAYEQYF,TGTGCCAGCAGTGATCTGACAGGGGCCTACGAGCAGTACTTC
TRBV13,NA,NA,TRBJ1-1,CASIITTGFNTEAFF,TGTGCCAGCATCATAACTACAGGGTTCAACACTGAAGCTTTCTTT
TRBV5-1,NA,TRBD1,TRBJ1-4,CASSGGQPNEKLFF,TGCGCCAGCAGCGGGGGACAGCCCAATGAAAAACTGTTTTTT
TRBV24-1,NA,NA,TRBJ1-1,CATSGADRFGTEAFF,TGTGCCACCAGTGGGGCCGACAGGTTTGGGACTGAAGCTTTCTTT
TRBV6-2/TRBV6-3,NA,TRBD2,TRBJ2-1,CASSFRSGLVYNEQFF,TGTGCCAGCAGTTTCCGCTCGGGACTAGTCTACAATGAGCAGTTCTTC
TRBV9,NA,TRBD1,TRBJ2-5,CASSVLGQGAGAQYF,TGTGCCAGCAGCGTACTGGGACAGGGTGCGGGGGCCCAGTACTTC
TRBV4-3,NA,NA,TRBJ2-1,CASSQAASEINEQFF,TGCGCCAGCAGCCAAGCAGCTAGCGAGATCAATGAGCAGTTCTTC
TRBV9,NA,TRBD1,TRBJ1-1,CASSPRQGAATEAFF,TGTGCCAGCAGCCCCCGACAGGGTGCGGCCACTGAAGCTTTCTTT
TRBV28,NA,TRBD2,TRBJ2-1,CASSRRGGLGNEQFF,TGTGCCAGCAGCCGCCGGGGGGGGCTTGGCAATGAGCAGTTCTTC
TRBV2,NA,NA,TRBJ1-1,CASRAGHTEAFF,TGTGCCAGCAGAGCAGGGCACACTGAAGCTTTCTTT
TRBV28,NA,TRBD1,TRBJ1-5,CASRRGDRSNQPQHF,TGTGCCAGCAGGAGAGGGGACAGAAGCAATCAGCCCCAGCATTTT
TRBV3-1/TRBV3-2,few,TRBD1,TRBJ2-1,CASSQRLGQVGEQFF,TGTGCCAGCAGCCAAAGGCTGGGACAGGTGGGTGAGCAGTTCTTC
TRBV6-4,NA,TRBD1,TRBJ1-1,CASSDYRGGTEAFF,TGTGCCAGCAGTGACTACAGGGGTGGCACTGAAGCTTTCTTT
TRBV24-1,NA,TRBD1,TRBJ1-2,CATSTLDRVHGYTF,TGTGCCACCAGTACTCTGGACAGGGTCCATGGCTACACCTTC